A single sample is the source of the 14 T cell receptor beta chains below, sequenced in a study of cytomegalovirus exposure and HLA in healthy donors. In the PCR, 60 Vbeta and 13 Jbeta primers were used. Profiled with immunoSEQ multiplex PCR; TCRdb holds only in-frame clones, not every one. In the table there are fewer than 200,000 clones, approximately 82% of which are singletons. Sequencing was performed on PBMCs. The receptor set was obtained from a woman in her 30s in good health and CMV-seronegative.

This chain joins TRBV5-1 and TRBJ2-3; D not certain. V was trimmed by 2 bases and J by 1 base, leaving 5 bases between them. The CDR3 spans 13 residues. Germline CDR1 and CDR2: SGHRS and YFSETQ. CDR3 region: CASSFRGTDTQYF. CDR3 in DNA: TGCGCCAGCAGCTTTCGCGGCACAGATACGCAGTATTTT.

The rearrangement links TRBV29-1 to TRBJ2-7; TRBD2 matches 9 bases. V dropped 3 bases and J dropped 5; count of bases not matched to a gene: 11. CDR1 is SQVTM, CDR2 ANQGSEA, per germline. The CDR3 is 15 amino acids. CDR3: CSVEFGGRAFHEQYF. In nucleotides, the CDR3 is TGCAGCGTTGAGTTTGGCGGGAGGGCCTTTCACGAGCAGTACTTC.

Of note for this clone: One end of the junction is discordant with germline, which a read error may explain. The rearrangement uses TRBV19 and TRBJ2-6, with 9 bases matching TRBD2. This CDR3 comprises 15 residues. From germline, CDR1 is LNHDA and CDR2 SQIVND (reference sequence). CDR3 amino acids: CASSIVAGGANGLTF. CDR3 bases: TGTGCCAGTAGTATTGTGGCGGGGGGGGCCAACGGCCTGACTTTC. Combining the CDR3 with reference TRBV19 and TRBJ2-6 gives the whole variable domain DGGITQSPKYLFRKEGQNVTLSCEQNLNHDAMYWYRQDPGQGLRLIYYSQIVNDFQKGDIAEGYSVSREKKESFPLTVTSAQKNPTAFYLCASSIVAGGANGLTFGAGSRLTVL.

This rearrangement joins TRBV11-3 to TRBJ2-2, with TRBD1 matching 10 bases. Germline CDR1 reads SGHNT; CDR2 reads YENEEA. V shed 5 bases, J shed 7 bases, and the junction held 10 bases outside the gene matches. CDR3 length: 16 amino acids. CDR3 nucleotides: TGTGCCAGCAGCCTAAGGACAGGGGGTGAGGGCGGGGAGCTGTTTTTT. Translation: CASSLRTGGEGGELFF.

V gene TRBV2 combines with J gene TRBJ1-2; D ambiguous. The V and J ends lost 9 bases and 0 bases respectively, with 11 bases between them. Germline assignment: CDR1 SNHLY and CDR2 FYNNEI. The CDR3 covers 13 residues. The CDR3 DNA reads as TGTGCCAGAAACTACGGTGCTAACTATGGCTACACCTTC. Amino acid sequence: CARNYGANYGYTF.

The chain links TRBV5-4 to TRBJ1-2; the D gene is possibly TRBD1 (5 bases). This CDR3 spans 13 amino acids. Between the trimmed V and J ends, which lost 2 bases and 5 bases, there was a span of 10 bases. Germline V CDR1 and CDR2: SGHNT, YYREEE (reference sequence). The CDR3 nucleotides read TGTGCCAGCAGCTTTGACAGAACGTATGGCTACACCTTC. It codes for CASSFDRTYGYTF.

V and J are TRBV28 and TRBJ2-4, with D perhaps TRBD2 (6 bases). This CDR3 spans 12 amino acids. Germline assignment: CDR1 MDHEN and CDR2 SYDVKM. V was cut by 6 bases and J by 7 bases, with 10 bases left in between. CDR3 residues: CASRDYRNIQYF. CDR3 in DNA: TGTGCCAGCAGGGACTACAGGAACATTCAGTACTTC.

V gene TRBV28 combines with J gene TRBJ2-7; tentatively, D is TRBD2 (5 bases). CDR3 length equals 15 residues. V lost 4 bases to trimming and J lost 0 bases, with 13 bases between them. Per germline, CDR1 MDHEN and CDR2 SYDVKM. CDR3 sequence reads: CASSYSGSSSYEQYF. CDR3 in DNA: TGTGCCAGCAGTTACAGCGGATCTAGCTCCTACGAGCAGTACTTC. The entire variable domain, with the rest obtained from reference TRBV28 and TRBJ2-7, is as follows: DVKVTQSSRYLVKRTGEKVFLECVQDMDHENMFWYRQDPGLGLRLIYFSYDVKMKEKGDIPEGYSVSREKKERFSLILESASTNQTSMYLCASSYSGSSSYEQYFGPGTRLTVT.

This chain links TRBV7-2 with TRBJ1-2; no reliable D call. Germline-derived CDR1 and CDR2 are SGHTA and FQGNSA. V gave up 1 base and J gave up 2 bases, with 14 bases separating them. The CDR3 has 16 amino acids. CDR3 nucleotide sequence: TGTGCCAGCAGCTTAGTTGCGGCGCGGCAGAACTATGGCTACACCTTC. Encoded protein: CASSLVAARQNYGYTF.

This clone came up a few times. The chain employs TRBV7-9 and TRBJ1-1, with D uncertain. V was cut by 5 bases and J by 0 bases, with 13 bases left in between. The CDR3 loop spans 15 amino acids. The germline V gene has CDR1 SEHNR and CDR2 FQNEAQ (reference sequence). The CDR3 here is CASSGESSLNTEAFF. As DNA, the CDR3 is TGTGCCAGCAGCGGAGAGTCGTCCCTGAACACTGAAGCTTTCTTT.

The J gene is TRBJ2-1, the V gene TRBV7-2; TRBD1 matches 9 bases. CDR3 size: 14 residues. With V trimmed by 6 bases and J by 6 bases, 6 bases remained unmatched. Germline CDR1 SGHTA, CDR2 FQGNSA. The CDR3 DNA reads TGTGCCAGCAGACCTCGGACAGGGGTCAATGAGCAGTTCTTC. This translates into CASRPRTGVNEQFF.

The J gene is TRBJ2-7, the V gene TRBV5-1, with 7 bases matching TRBD2. The CDR3 runs to 15 residues. V lost 1 base to trimming and J lost 0 bases; unmatched junction nucleotides: 4. Germline-derived CDR1 and CDR2 are SGHRS and YFSETQ. CDR3 protein: CASSLSSGHSYEQYF. For the CDR3, the DNA is TGCGCCAGCAGCTTGAGTAGCGGGCACTCCTACGAGCAGTACTTC.

The sample holds one count of this clone. The V call is TRBV4-2, the J call TRBJ2-1, with 8 bases that match TRBD1. Germline CDR1 LGHNA, CDR2 YNFKEQ. The CDR3 is 15 residues long. J gave up 6 bases and V 3 bases, and 7 bases lay outside the gene matches. CDR3 nucleotides: TGTGCCAGCAGCCATTCGGACAGGGTGCTCAATGAGCAGTTCTTC. It is translated as CASSHSDRVLNEQFF.

The chain has TRBV18 and TRBJ1-1; D is uncertain. Trimming removed 8 bases at V and 7 bases at J, with 17 bases between. The germline CDR1 and CDR2 sequences are KGHSH and LQKENI. This CDR3 comprises 13 residues. The CDR3 DNA sequence: TGTGCCAGCCAACAAACCCCCGGGGTTGAAGCTTTCTTT. Protein sequence: CASQQTPGVEAFF.